The T cell receptor (beta chain) described here comes from a study of preoperative IRX-2 immunotherapy in early breast cancer. The V and J ends lost 0 bases and 0 bases respectively, with 12 bases between them. The CDR3 runs to 17 residues. The germline V gene has CDR1 SGHNT and CDR2 YENEEA. Assay used: immunoSEQ multiplex PCR; TCRdb lists only in-frame clones, some missing. The data show approximately 26,000 clones, roughly four fifths seen once. Described treatment: preoperative locoregional IRX-2 cytokine immunotherapy. Preoperative locoregional IRX-2 cytokine immunotherapy was tested in the phase Ib source study.

The sample in question was lymph node tissue, obtained after IRX-2 immunotherapy. This TCR derives from a human donor with breast cancer. The chain uses TRBV11-3 and TRBJ1-3, with D perhaps TRBD1 (6 bases). The CDR3 sequence: CASSLDVSGASGNTIYF. DNA for the CDR3: TGTGCCAGCAGCTTAGATGTCTCAGGGGCCTCTGGAAACACCATATATTTT.